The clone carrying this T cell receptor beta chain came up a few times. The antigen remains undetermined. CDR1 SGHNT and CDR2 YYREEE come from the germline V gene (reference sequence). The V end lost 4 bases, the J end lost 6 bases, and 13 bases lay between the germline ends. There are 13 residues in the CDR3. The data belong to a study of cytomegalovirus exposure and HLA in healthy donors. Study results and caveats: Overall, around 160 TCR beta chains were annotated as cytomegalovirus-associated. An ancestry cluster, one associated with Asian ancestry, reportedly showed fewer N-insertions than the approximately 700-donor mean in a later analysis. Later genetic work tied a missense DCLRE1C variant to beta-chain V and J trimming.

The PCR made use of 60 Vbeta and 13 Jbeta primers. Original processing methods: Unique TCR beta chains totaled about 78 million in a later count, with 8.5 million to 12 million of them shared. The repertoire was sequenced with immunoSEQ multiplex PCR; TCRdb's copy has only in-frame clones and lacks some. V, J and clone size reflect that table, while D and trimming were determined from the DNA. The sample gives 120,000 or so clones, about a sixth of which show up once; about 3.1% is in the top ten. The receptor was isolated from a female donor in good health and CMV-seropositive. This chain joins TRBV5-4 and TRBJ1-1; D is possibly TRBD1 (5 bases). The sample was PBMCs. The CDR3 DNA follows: TGTGCCAGCAGCGCCCAGGGAAGCGCTGAAGCTTTCTTT. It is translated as CASSAQGSAEAFF. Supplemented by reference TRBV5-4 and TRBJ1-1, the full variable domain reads ETGVTQSPTHLIKTRGQQVTLRCSSQSGHNTVSWYQQALGQGPQFIFQYYREEENGRGNFPPRFSGLQFPNYSSELNVNALELDDSALYLCASSAQGSAEAFFGQGTRLTVV.